This is a list of T cell receptor beta chains from one sample in a study of T cell changes during pregnancy in multiple sclerosis. Measured with immunoSEQ multiplex PCR; TCRdb has only the in-frame clones, and not every one. The data hold some 36,000 clones, with under 95% observed a single time. The sample was CD4+ T cells from peripheral blood mononuclear cells, taken in the second trimester of pregnancy. The receptor set was obtained from a female donor in good health, enrolled as a control in a pregnancy study. CDR3s include the opening cysteine and the closing phenylalanine or tryptophan. A D gene is named only where the DNA matches it firmly. Expanded clones are given a class, and other clones once, few, many or no size at all.

d_call: TRBD1
clone_size: .
v_call: TRBV7-8
j_call: TRBJ2-3
cdr3_nt: TGTGCCAGCAGCTTAAGGGACAGAAACACAGATACGCAGTATTTT
cdr3_aa: CASSLRDRNTDTQYF

d_call: TRBD1
clone_size: .
v_call: TRBV27
j_call: TRBJ1-2
cdr3_nt: TGTGCCAGCAGTTGGCGGACAGGGCGAGGCTACACCTTC
cdr3_aa: CASSWRTGRGYTF

d_call: .
clone_size: .
v_call: TRBV20-1
j_call: TRBJ2-5
cdr3_nt: TGCAGTGCTATAAGAGTTGAGACCCAGTACTTC
cdr3_aa: CSAIRVETQYF

d_call: TRBD1
clone_size: .
v_call: TRBV19
j_call: TRBJ2-7
cdr3_nt: TGTGCCAGTAGTATACTACCGGGACAGGGGGCGGGCGAGCAGTACTTC
cdr3_aa: CASSILPGQGAGEQYF

d_call: TRBD1
clone_size: .
v_call: TRBV18
j_call: TRBJ1-2
cdr3_nt: TGTGCCAGCTCCCAGGGACAGGGTCGGGGCTACACCTTC
cdr3_aa: CASSQGQGRGYTF

d_call: .
clone_size: .
v_call: TRBV11-1
j_call: TRBJ1-4
cdr3_nt: TGTGCCAGCAGCCGTACCGGGACTAATGAAAAACTGTTTTTT
cdr3_aa: CASSRTGTNEKLFF

d_call: .
clone_size: .
v_call: TRBV5-4
j_call: TRBJ1-3
cdr3_nt: TGTGCCAGCAGCTTGTCGACCAACAGGGTCGGTAACACCATATATTTT
cdr3_aa: CASSLSTNRVGNTIYF

d_call: TRBD2
clone_size: .
v_call: TRBV6-5
j_call: TRBJ2-3
cdr3_nt: TGTGCCAGCGGATTAAATAGCGGGGGGACAGATACGCAGTATTTT
cdr3_aa: CASGLNSGGTDTQYF

d_call: .
clone_size: .
v_call: TRBV7-3
j_call: TRBJ2-2
cdr3_nt: TGTGCCAGCAGCCCCCAGGGATCCGGGGAGCTGTTTTTT
cdr3_aa: CASSPQGSGELFF

d_call: .
clone_size: few
v_call: TRBV7-9
j_call: TRBJ2-2
cdr3_nt: TGTGCCAGCAGCTACAGGGTGAACACCGGGGAGCTGTTTTTT
cdr3_aa: CASSYRVNTGELFF

d_call: TRBD1
clone_size: .
v_call: TRBV5-1
j_call: TRBJ2-1
cdr3_nt: TGCGCCAGCAGCAGGGGACAGGGGACGAATGAGCAGTTCTTC
cdr3_aa: CASSRGQGTNEQFF

d_call: TRBD2
clone_size: .
v_call: TRBV12-5
j_call: TRBJ2-5
cdr3_nt: TGTGCTAGTGGTTGGGGACTAGCGCTCCAAGAGACCCAGTACTTC
cdr3_aa: CASGWGLALQETQYF

d_call: .
clone_size: .
v_call: TRBV4-3
j_call: TRBJ1-1
cdr3_nt: TGCGCCAGCAGCCCAGGGGCGAACACTGAAGCTTTCTTT
cdr3_aa: CASSPGANTEAFF

d_call: TRBD1
clone_size: .
v_call: TRBV5-1
j_call: TRBJ1-4
cdr3_nt: TGCGCCAGCAGCAGGGGACAGCTTTCAACTAATGAAAAACTGTTTTTT
cdr3_aa: CASSRGQLSTNEKLFF

d_call: TRBD1
clone_size: .
v_call: TRBV7-3
j_call: TRBJ2-2
cdr3_nt: TGTGCCAGCAGCTTAAAGGCCCCCCCATCCGGGACAGGGTTTAACACCGGGGAGCTGTTTTTT
cdr3_aa: CASSLKAPPSGTGFNTGELFF

d_call: TRBD2
clone_size: once
v_call: TRBV20-1
j_call: TRBJ2-3
cdr3_nt: TGCAGTGGGGGGGGAGATACGCAGTATTTT
cdr3_aa: CSGGGDTQYF

d_call: .
clone_size: .
v_call: TRBV7-3
j_call: TRBJ1-1
cdr3_nt: TGTGCCAGCAGCTTTACAGAGAACACTGAAGCTTTCTTT
cdr3_aa: CASSFTENTEAFF

d_call: .
clone_size: .
v_call: TRBV5-6
j_call: TRBJ2-3
cdr3_nt: TGTGCCAGCAGCCCGCGGGGGCAGGGCACAGATACGCAGTATTTT
cdr3_aa: CASSPRGQGTDTQYF